This T cell receptor beta chain was identified during a study of cytomegalovirus exposure and HLA in healthy donors. Points from the study as a whole: A classifier reportedly called cytomegalovirus status with high sensitivity and specificity. Presence/absence analyses took donor sequencing depth as roughly uniform.

The CDR3 sequence is 19 residues long. Germline V gene sequence: CDR1 SGHVS, CDR2 FNYEAQ. Trimming left V 1 base short and J 3 bases short, with 22 bases between. Turning to this clone: The antigen remains undetermined.

The PCR had 60 Vbeta and 13 Jbeta primers. Sequencing used immunoSEQ multiplex PCR; TCRdb keeps in-frame clones, though not all of them. The table records 110,000 or so clones, around 66% of them present only once. The V and J genes are TRBV7-6 and TRBJ1-3; the D gene is possibly TRBD1 (5 bases). Sequencing was done on a sample of PBMCs. The sequence was collected from a young man in good health and CMV-seropositive. The CDR3 loop reads CASSLGGIVGHSFGNTIYF. The CDR3 DNA follows: TGTGCCAGCAGCTTAGGGGGAATTGTTGGACATAGTTTTGGAAACACCATATATTTT.